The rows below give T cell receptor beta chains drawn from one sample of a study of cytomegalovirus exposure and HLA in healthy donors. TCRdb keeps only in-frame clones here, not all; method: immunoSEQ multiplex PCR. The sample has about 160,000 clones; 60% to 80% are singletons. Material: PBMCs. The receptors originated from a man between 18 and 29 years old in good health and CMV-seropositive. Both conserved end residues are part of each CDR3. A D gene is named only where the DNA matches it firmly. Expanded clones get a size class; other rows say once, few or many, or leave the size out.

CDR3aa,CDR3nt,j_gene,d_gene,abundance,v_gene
CASSPGLRQGGLNTEAFF,TGCGCCAGCAGCCCCGGACTTCGCCAGGGGGGTTTGAACACTGAAGCTTTCTTT,TRBJ1-1,TRBD1,NA,TRBV4-3
CASSVAGSGNQPQHF,TGTGCCAGCAGCGTAGCGGGGAGTGGCAATCAGCCCCAGCATTTT,TRBJ1-5,NA,once,TRBV9
CASSWDRGATDTQYF,TGCGCCAGCAGCTGGGACAGGGGGGCCACAGATACGCAGTATTTT,TRBJ2-3,TRBD1,once,TRBV5-1
CASSKVRGRDYGYTF,TGTGCCAGCAGCAAAGTGCGGGGGAGGGACTATGGCTACACCTTC,TRBJ1-2,NA,few,TRBV21-1
CSAGHRDRGYEQYF,TGCAGCGCTGGACACCGGGACAGGGGTTACGAGCAGTACTTC,TRBJ2-7,TRBD1,NA,TRBV29-1
CASSSIRDRGGYGYTF,TGTGCCAGCAGTTCAATCCGGGACAGGGGAGGCTATGGCTACACCTTC,TRBJ1-2,TRBD1,NA,TRBV6-5
CASSSRSSGGAGNEQFF,TGCGCCAGCAGCTCGAGGTCAAGCGGGGGGGCGGGAAATGAGCAGTTCTTC,TRBJ2-1,TRBD2,few,TRBV5-1
CASSRFGGDTEAFF,TGTGCCAGCAGCCGCTTTGGAGGGGACACTGAAGCTTTCTTT,TRBJ1-1,NA,NA,TRBV27
CASSLEGAGNTEAFF,TGCGCCAGCAGCTTGGAGGGGGCGGGGAACACTGAAGCTTTCTTT,TRBJ1-1,TRBD1,NA,TRBV5-1
CASSSGQRTDTQYF,TGCGCCAGCAGCTCGGGACAGCGCACAGATACGCAGTATTTT,TRBJ2-3,TRBD1,once,TRBV5-1
CAWRNGGAAETQYF,TGTGCCTGGAGGAACGGGGGGGCGGCAGAGACCCAGTACTTC,TRBJ2-5,TRBD2,NA,TRBV30
CASSEVRLAKNIQYF,TGTGCCAGCAGTGAGGTCAGATTGGCCAAAAACATTCAGTACTTC,TRBJ2-4,NA,NA,TRBV6-1
CASSRNYGYTF,TGTGCCAGCAGCCGTAACTATGGCTACACCTTC,TRBJ1-2,NA,NA,TRBV11-2
CASSQVKDLQGRELFF,TGCGCCAGCAGCCAAGTAAAGGACCTTCAGGGTCGGGAGCTGTTTTTT,TRBJ2-2,NA,NA,TRBV4-1
CASSVLPGGKLFF,TGTGCCAGCAGCGTCCTCCCGGGGGGAAAACTGTTTTTT,TRBJ1-4,NA,NA,TRBV9
CASPGAHGYTF,TGTGCCAGCCCAGGGGCGCACGGCTACACCTTC,TRBJ1-2,NA,NA,TRBV2